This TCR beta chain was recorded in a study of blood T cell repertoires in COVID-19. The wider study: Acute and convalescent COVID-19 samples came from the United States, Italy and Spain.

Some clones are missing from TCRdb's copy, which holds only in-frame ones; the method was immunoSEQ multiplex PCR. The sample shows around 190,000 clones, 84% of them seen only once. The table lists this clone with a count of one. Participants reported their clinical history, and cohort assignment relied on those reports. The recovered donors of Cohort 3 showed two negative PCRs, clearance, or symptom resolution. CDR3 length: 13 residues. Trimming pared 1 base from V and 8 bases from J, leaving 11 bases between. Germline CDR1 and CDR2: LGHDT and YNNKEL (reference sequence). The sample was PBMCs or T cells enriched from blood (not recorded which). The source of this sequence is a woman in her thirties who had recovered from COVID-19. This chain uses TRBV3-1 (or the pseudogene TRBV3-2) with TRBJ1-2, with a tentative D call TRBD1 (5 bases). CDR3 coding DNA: TGTGCCAGCAGCCAAGCTGTCCAGGGAGGCTACACCTTC. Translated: CASSQAVQGGYTF.